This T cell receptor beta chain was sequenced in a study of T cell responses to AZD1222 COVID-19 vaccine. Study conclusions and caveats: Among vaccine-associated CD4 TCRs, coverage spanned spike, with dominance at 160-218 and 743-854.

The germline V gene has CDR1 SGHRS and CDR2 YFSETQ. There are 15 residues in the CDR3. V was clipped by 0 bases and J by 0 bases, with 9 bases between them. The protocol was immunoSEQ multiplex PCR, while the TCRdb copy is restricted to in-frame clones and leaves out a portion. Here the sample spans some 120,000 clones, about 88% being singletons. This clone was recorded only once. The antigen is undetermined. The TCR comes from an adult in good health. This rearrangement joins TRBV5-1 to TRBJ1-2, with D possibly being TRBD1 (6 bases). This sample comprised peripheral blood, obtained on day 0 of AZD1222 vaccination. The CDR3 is CASSLGQGTNYGYTF. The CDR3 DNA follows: TGCGCCAGCAGCTTGGGGCAGGGGACTAACTATGGCTACACCTTC.